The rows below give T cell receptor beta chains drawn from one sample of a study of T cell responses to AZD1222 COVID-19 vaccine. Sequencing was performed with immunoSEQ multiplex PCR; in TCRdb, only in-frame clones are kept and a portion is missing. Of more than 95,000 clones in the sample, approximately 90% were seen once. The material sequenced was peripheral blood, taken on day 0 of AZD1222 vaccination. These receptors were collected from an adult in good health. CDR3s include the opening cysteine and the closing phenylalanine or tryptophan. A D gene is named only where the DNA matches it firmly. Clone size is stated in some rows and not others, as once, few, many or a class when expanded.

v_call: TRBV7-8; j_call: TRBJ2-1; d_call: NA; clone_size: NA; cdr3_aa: CASSWPAAQYNEQFF; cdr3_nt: TGTGCCAGCAGCTGGCCGGCGGCTCAATACAATGAGCAGTTCTTC
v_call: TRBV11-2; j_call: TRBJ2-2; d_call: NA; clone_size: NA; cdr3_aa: CASTLIGGATGELFF; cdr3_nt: TGTGCCAGCACTCTAATCGGAGGGGCCACCGGGGAGCTGTTTTTT
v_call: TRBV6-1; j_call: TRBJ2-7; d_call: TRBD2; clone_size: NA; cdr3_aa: CASSARGLAGSYEQYF; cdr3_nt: TGTGCCAGCAGTGCGAGGGGACTAGCGGGTTCCTACGAGCAGTACTTC
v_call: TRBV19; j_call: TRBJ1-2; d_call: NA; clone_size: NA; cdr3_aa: CASSEDRNYGYTF; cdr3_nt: TGTGCCAGTAGTGAGGACAGAAACTATGGCTACACCTTC
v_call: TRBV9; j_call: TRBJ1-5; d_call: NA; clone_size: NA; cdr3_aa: CASSVGGDLQPQHF; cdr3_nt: TGTGCCAGCAGCGTAGGAGGGGATCTGCAGCCCCAGCATTTT
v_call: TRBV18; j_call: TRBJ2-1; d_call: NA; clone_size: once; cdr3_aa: CASSPPNRDRNNEQFF; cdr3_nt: TGTGCCAGCTCACCACCCAACCGGGACCGAAACAATGAGCAGTTCTTC
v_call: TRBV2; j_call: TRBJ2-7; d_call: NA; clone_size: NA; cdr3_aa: CASISASFDEQYF; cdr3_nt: TGTGCCAGCATATCGGCTAGTTTCGACGAGCAGTACTTC
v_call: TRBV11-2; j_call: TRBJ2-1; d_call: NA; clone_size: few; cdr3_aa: CASSLRVSYNEQFF; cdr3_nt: TGTGCCAGCAGCTTACGAGTCTCCTACAATGAGCAGTTCTTC
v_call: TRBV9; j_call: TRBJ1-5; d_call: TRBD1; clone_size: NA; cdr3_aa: CASSVDAGGLQPQHF; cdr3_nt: TGTGCCAGCAGCGTAGATGCAGGGGGATTGCAGCCCCAGCATTTT
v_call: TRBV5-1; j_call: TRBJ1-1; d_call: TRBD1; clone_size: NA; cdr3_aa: CASSLAGTGLHTEAFF; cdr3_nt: TGCGCCAGCAGCTTGGCGGGGACAGGTCTTCACACTGAAGCTTTCTTT
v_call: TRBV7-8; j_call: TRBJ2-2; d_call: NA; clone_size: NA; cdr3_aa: CASNMGSATGELFF; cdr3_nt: TGTGCCAGTAACATGGGCTCGGCCACCGGGGAGCTGTTTTTT
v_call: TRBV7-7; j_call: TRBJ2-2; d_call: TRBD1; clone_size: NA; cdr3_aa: CASSLGGTARNTGELFF; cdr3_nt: TGTGCCAGCAGCTTAGGGGGGACAGCCCGGAACACCGGGGAGCTGTTTTTT
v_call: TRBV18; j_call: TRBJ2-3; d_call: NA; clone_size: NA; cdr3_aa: CASSPKITDTQYF; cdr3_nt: TGTGCCAGCTCACCAAAGATCACAGATACGCAGTATTTT
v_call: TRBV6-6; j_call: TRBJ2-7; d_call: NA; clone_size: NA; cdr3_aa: CASSHHGLDRNYEQYF; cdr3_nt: TGTGCCAGCAGTCACCATGGATTAGACCGTAACTACGAGCAGTACTTC
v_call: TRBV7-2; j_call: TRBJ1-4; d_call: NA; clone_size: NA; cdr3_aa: CASSLGTSRGKLFF; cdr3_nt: TGTGCCAGCAGCTTAGGGACATCCCGCGGGAAACTGTTTTTT
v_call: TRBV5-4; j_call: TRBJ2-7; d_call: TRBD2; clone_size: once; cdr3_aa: CASSRTSGIFVYEQYF; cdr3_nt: TGTGCCAGCAGCCGAACTAGCGGGATCTTCGTGTACGAGCAGTACTTC
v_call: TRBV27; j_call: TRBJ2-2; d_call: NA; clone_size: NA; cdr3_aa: CASSLSPTDTANTGELFF; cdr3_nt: TGTGCCAGCAGTTTATCGCCGACAGACACCGCGAACACCGGGGAGCTGTTTTTT
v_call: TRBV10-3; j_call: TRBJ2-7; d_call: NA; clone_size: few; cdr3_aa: CAISEGASREQYF; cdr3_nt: TGTGCCATCAGTGAAGGTGCTAGCAGGGAGCAGTACTTC
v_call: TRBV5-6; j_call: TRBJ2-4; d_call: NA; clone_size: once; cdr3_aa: CASSLKGSKNIQYF; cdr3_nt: TGTGCCAGCAGCTTGAAGGGGAGCAAAAACATTCAGTACTTC
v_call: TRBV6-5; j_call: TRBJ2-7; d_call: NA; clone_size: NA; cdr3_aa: CASSPRTPHEQYF; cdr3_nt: TGTGCCAGCAGTCCGCGGACACCCCACGAGCAGTACTTC
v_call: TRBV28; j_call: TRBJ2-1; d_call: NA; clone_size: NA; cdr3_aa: CASSSSWGRGLYNEQFF; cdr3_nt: TGTGCCAGCAGTTCCTCGTGGGGGCGGGGCCTATACAATGAGCAGTTCTTC
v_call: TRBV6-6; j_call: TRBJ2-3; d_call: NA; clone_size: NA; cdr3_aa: CASGPYRSTDTQYF; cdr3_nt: TGTGCCAGCGGACCGTACCGGAGCACAGATACGCAGTATTTT
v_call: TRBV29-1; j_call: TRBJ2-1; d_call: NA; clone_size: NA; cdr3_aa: CSAGTRPEQFF; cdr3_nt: TGCAGCGCCGGGACGAGGCCTGAGCAGTTCTTC
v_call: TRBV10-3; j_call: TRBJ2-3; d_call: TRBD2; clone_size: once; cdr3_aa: CAISDPTSGVTSTDTQYF; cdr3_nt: TGTGCCATCAGTGACCCGACTAGCGGAGTTACAAGCACAGATACGCAGTATTTT
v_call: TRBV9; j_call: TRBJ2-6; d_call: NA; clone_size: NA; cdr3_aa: CASSVGSGSGANVLTF; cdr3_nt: TGTGCCAGCAGCGTAGGGTCAGGATCTGGGGCCAACGTCCTGACTTTC
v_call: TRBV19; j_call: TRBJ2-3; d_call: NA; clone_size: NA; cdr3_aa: CASSEPSSTDTQYF; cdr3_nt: TGTGCCAGTAGTGAACCGTCTAGCACAGATACGCAGTATTTT
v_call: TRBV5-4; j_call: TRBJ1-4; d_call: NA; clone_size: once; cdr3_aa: CASSLDTGGNEKLFF; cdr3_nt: TGTGCCAGCAGCTTGGACACCGGCGGTAATGAAAAACTGTTTTTT
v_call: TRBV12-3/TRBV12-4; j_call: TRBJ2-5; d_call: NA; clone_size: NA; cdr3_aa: CASSLLNRETQYF; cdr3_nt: TGTGCCAGCAGTTTACTTAACCGAGAGACCCAGTACTTC
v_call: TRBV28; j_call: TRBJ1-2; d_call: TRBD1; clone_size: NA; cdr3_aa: CASSLSGQGDGGYTF; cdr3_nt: TGTGCCAGCAGTTTGTCGGGACAGGGGGATGGTGGCTACACCTTC
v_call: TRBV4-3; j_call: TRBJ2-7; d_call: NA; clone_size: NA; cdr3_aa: CASSQDRGNSYEQYF; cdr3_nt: TGCGCCAGCAGCCAAGATAGGGGGAACTCCTACGAGCAGTACTTC
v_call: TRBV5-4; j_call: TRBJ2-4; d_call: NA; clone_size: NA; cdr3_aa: CASSQPDGKNIQYF; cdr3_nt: TGTGCCAGCAGCCAACCGGACGGGAAAAACATTCAGTACTTC
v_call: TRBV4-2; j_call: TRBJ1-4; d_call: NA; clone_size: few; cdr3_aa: CASSQRLGSGEKLFF; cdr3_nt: TGTGCCAGCAGCCAACGCCTAGGGAGCGGCGAAAAACTGTTTTTT
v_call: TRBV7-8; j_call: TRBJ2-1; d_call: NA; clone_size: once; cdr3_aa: CASSFRGSYEQFF; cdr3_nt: TGTGCCAGCAGCTTCCGGGGGAGTTATGAGCAGTTCTTC
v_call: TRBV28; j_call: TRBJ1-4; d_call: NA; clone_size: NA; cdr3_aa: CASSLSAAGSNEKLFF; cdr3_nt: TGTGCCAGCAGTTTATCCGCGGCGGGGTCTAATGAAAAACTGTTTTTT
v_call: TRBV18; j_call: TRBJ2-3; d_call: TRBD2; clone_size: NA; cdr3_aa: CASSPRREGPDTQYF; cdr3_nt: TGTGCCAGCTCACCACGGCGGGAGGGTCCAGATACGCAGTATTTT
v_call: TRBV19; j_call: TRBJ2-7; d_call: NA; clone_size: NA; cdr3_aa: CASSILLDTRHEQYF; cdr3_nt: TGTGCCAGTAGTATTTTATTAGACACTCGCCACGAGCAGTACTTC
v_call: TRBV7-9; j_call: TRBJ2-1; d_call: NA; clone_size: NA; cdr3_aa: CASSSGPWEFF; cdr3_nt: TGTGCCAGCAGCTCCGGGCCATGGGAGTTCTTC
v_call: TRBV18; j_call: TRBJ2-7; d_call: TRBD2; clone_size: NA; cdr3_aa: CASSPKTSGSSYEQYF; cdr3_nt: TGTGCCAGCTCACCAAAGACTAGCGGTAGCTCCTACGAGCAGTACTTC
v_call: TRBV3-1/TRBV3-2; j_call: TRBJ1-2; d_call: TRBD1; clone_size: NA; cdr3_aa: CASSQDAGGYGYTF; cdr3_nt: TGTGCCAGCAGCCAAGATGCAGGGGGTTATGGCTACACCTTC
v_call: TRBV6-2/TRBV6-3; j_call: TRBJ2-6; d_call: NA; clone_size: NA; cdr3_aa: CASSPGGGDGANVLTF; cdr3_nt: TGTGCCAGCAGTCCAGGAGGGGGCGATGGGGCCAACGTCCTGACTTTC
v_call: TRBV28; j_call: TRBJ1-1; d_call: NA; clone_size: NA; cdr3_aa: CASSLYALNTEAFF; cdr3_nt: TGTGCCAGCAGTCTCTATGCCCTGAACACTGAAGCTTTCTTT
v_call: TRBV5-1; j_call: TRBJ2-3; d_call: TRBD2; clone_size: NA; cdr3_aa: CASSAGLAGGPVDTQYF; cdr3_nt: TGCGCCAGCAGCGCAGGACTAGCGGGAGGGCCGGTAGATACGCAGTATTTT
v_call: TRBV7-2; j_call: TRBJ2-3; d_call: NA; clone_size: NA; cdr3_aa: CASSFRGEDTQYF; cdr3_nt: TGTGCCAGCAGCTTCAGGGGCGAAGATACGCAGTATTTT
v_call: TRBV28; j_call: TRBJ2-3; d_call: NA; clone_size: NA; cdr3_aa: CASSFSTDTQYF; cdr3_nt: TGTGCCAGCAGTTTTAGCACAGATACGCAGTATTTT
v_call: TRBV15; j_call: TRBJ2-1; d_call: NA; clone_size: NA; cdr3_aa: CATSRDVYNEQFF; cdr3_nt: TGTGCCACCAGCAGAGATGTATACAATGAGCAGTTCTTC
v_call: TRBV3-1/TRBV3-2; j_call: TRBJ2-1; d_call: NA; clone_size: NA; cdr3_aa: CASSPAWSYNEQFF; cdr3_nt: TGTGCCAGCAGTCCGGCCTGGTCCTACAATGAGCAGTTCTTC
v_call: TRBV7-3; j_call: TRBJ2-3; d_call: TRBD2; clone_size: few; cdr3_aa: CASSSGLAGGGNTQYF; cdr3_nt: TGTGCCAGCAGCTCCGGACTAGCGGGAGGGGGGAATACGCAGTATTTT
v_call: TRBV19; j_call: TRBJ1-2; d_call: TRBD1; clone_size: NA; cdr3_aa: CVSNTGDAHYYGYTF; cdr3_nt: TGTGTCAGTAACACAGGGGACGCTCATTACTATGGCTACACCTTC
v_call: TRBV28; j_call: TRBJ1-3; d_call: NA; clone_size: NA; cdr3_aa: CASSSPDGYSGNTIYF; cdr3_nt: TGTGCCAGCAGTTCCCCGGACGGCTACTCTGGAAACACCATATATTTT
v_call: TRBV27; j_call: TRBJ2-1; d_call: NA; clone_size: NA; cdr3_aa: CASSSMLGNEQFF; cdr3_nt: TGTGCCAGCAGTTCTATGCTCGGTAATGAGCAGTTCTTC
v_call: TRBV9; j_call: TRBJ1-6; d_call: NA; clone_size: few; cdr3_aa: CASSVGVLGSPLHF; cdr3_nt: TGTGCCAGCAGCGTGGGGGTTTTAGGTTCACCCCTCCACTTT
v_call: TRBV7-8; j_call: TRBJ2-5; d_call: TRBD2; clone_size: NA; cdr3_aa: CASSSRLAGGQTQYF; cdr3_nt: TGTGCCAGCAGCTCCAGACTAGCGGGAGGACAGACCCAGTACTTC
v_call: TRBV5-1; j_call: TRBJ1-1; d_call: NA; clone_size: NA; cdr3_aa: CASSLGVQGNTEAFF; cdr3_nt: TGCGCCAGCAGCTTGGGGGTCCAGGGTAACACTGAAGCTTTCTTT
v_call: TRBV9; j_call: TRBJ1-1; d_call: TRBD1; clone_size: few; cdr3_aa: CASSPTGEYTEAFF; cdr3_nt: TGTGCCAGCAGTCCCACAGGGGAATACACTGAAGCTTTCTTT
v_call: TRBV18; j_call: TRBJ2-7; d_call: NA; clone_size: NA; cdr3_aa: CASSPPRNRAEQYF; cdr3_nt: TGTGCCAGCTCACCACCAAGAAACAGGGCCGAGCAGTACTTC
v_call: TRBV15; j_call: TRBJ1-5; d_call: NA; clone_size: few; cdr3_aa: CATSRGKGQPQHF; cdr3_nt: TGTGCCACCAGCAGAGGTAAGGGTCAGCCCCAGCATTTT
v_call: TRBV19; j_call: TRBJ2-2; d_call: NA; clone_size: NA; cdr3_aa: CASRVFGGLDTGELFF; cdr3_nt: TGTGCCAGTAGGGTATTCGGGGGCTTGGACACCGGGGAGCTGTTTTTT